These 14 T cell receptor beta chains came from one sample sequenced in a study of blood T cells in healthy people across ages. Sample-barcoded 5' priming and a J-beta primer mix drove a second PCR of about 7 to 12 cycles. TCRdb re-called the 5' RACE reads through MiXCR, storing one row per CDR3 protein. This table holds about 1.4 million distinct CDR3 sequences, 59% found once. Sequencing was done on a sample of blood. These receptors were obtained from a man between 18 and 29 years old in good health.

The CDR3 DNA is TGTGCCAGCAGCTTAAACCTACGACGCGGCTACGAGCAGTACTTC. Its protein product is CASSLNLRRGYEQYF. This rearrangement joins TRBV11-2 to TRBJ2-5; D gene ambiguous. The better agreement between TRBJ2-7 and the DNA end casts doubt on the J call. The CDR3 sequence is 15 residues long. Germline V CDR1 and CDR2: SGHAT, FQNNGV.

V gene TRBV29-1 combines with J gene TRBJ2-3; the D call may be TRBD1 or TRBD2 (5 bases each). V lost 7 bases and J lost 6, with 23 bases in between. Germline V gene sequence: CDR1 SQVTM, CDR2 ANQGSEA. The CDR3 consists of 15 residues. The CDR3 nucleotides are TGCAGCGCCTCAGGCGCAGACCTAGCAGGGGATACGCAGTATTTT. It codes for CSASGADLAGDTQYF.

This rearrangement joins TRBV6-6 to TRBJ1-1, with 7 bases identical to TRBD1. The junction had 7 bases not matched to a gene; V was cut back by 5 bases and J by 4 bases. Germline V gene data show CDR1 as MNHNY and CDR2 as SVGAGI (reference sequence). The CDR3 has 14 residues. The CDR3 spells CASSHQTGITEAFF. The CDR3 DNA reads TGTGCCAGCAGTCACCAGACAGGGATCACTGAAGCTTTCTTT.

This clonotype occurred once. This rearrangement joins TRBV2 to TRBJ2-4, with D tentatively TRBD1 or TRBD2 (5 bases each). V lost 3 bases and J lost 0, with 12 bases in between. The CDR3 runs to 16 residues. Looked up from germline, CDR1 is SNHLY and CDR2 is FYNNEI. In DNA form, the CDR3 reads TGTGCCAGCAGTGACGACGGGGCCCGAGCCAAAAACATTCAGTACTTC. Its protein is CASSDDGARAKNIQYF.

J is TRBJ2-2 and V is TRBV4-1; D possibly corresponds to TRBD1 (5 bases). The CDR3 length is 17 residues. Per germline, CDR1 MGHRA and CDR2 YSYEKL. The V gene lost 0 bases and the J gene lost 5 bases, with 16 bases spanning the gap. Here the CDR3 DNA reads TGCGCCAGCAGCCAAGAGGTTGGGCAGGGTTGGACCGGGGAGCTGTTTTTT. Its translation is CASSQEVGQGWTGELFF.

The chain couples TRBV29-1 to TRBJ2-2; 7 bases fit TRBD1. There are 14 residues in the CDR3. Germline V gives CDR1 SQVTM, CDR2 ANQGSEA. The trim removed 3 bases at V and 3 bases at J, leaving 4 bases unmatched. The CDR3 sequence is CSVEDRSYTGELFF. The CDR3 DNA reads TGCAGCGTTGAGGACAGGAGCTACACCGGGGAGCTGTTTTTT.

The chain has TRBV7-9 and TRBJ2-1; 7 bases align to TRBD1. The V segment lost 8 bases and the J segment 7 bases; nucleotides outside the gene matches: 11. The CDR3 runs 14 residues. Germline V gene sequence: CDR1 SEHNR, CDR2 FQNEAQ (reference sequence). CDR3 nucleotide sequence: TGTGCCAGCGAAGGGACAGAGACCCTTAATGAGCAGTTCTTC. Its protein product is CASEGTETLNEQFF.

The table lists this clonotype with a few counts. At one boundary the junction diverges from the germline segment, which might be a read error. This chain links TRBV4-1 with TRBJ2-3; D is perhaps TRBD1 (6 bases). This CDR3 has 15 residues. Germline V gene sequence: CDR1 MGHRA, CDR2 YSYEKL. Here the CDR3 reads CASSQEGASTDTQYF. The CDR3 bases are TGCGCCAGCAGCCAAGAGGGGGCTAGCACGGATACGCAGTATTTT.

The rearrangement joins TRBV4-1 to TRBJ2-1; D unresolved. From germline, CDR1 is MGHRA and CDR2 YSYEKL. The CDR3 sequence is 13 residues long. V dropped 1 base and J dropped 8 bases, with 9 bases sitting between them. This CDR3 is CASSQVIQDEQFF. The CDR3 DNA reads TGCGCCAGCAGCCAAGTTATCCAGGATGAGCAGTTCTTC.

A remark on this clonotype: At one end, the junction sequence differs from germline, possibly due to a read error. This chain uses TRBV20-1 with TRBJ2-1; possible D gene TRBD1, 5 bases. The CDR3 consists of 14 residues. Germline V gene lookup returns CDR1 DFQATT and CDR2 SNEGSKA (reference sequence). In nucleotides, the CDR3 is TGCAGCGCTAGGGGCCCCGGCCAATACAATGAGCAGTTCTTC. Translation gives CSARGPGQYNEQFF.

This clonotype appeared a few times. The CDR3 DNA reads as TGTGCCAGCAGCTTGGGGGACTCGGCGAGTTACGAGCAGTACTTC. Protein: CASSLGDSASYEQYF. The chain couples TRBV7-9 to TRBJ2-4; a weak D match, TRBD2 (6 bases). The assigned J gene may be wrong: the sequence end matches TRBJ2-7 better. This CDR3 contains 15 residues. Germline assignment: CDR1 SEHNR and CDR2 FQNEAQ (reference sequence).

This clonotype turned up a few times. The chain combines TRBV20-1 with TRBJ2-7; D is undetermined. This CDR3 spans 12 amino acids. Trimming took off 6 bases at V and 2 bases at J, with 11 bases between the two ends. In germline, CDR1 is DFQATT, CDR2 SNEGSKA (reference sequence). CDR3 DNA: TGCAGTGCCCGAGATGTAGCCTACGAGCAGTACTTC. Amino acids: CSARDVAYEQYF.

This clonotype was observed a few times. CDR3 sequence reads: CASSEWGRRQETQYF. The CDR3 nucleotides are TGTGCCAGCAGTGAATGGGGGAGGAGACAAGAGACCCAGTACTTC. The chain joins TRBV25-1 to TRBJ2-5, with D perhaps matching TRBD2 (6 bases). The CDR3 spans 15 residues. V was clipped by 1 base and J by 2 bases, with 11 bases between them. Germline loops: CDR1 MGHDK, CDR2 SYGVNS.

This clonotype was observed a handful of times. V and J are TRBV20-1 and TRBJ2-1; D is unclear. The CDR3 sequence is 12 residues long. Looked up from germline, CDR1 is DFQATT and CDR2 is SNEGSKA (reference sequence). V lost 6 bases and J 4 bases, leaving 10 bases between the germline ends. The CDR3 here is CSAVLLYNEQFF. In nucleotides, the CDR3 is TGCAGTGCCGTCCTTCTTTACAATGAGCAGTTCTTC.